The clone carrying this T cell receptor beta chain was found a few times. The data were obtained in a study of immune evolution from preneoplasia to lung adenocarcinoma. Sequencing used immunoSEQ multiplex PCR; TCRdb keeps in-frame clones, though not all of them. The sample holds around 20,000 clones, 60% to 80% seen once. The germline CDR1 and CDR2 sequences are KGHSH and LQKENI. CDR3 size: 14 residues. Trimming removed 3 bases from V and 8 bases from J, with 14 bases in between. This TCR came from a person in their 60s with lung adenocarcinoma. Sequencing was carried out using FFPE invasive lung adenocarcinoma tissue. The V call is TRBV18, the J call TRBJ2-1, with D maybe TRBD2 (6 bases). This CDR3 is CASSPDYGKDEQFF. The CDR3 DNA sequence: TGTGCCAGCTCACCGGACTATGGAAAAGATGAGCAGTTCTTC.